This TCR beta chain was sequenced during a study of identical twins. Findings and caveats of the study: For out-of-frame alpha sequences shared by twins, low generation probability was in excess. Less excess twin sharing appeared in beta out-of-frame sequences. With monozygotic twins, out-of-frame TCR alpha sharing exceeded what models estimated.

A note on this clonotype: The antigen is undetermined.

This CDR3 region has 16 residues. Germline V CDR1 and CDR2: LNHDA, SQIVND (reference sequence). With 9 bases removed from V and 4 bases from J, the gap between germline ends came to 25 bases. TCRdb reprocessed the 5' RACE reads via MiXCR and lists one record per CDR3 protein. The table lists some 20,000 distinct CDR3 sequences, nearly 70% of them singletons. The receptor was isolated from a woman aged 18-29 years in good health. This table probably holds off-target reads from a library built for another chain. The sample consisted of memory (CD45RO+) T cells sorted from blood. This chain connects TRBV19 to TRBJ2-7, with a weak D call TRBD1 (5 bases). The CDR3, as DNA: TGTGCCAGCTCTGTAATAAGGGGATCCAGCGAATACGAGCAGTACTTC. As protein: CASSVIRGSSEYEQYF.